This passage covers 11 T cell receptor beta chains from one sample sequenced in a study of blood T cell repertoires in COVID-19. Clones were sequenced by immunoSEQ multiplex PCR, and TCRdb holds only the in-frame ones, with some missing. Of just over 75,000 clones in the sample, around 80% were seen once. The sample taken for sequencing was peripheral blood. The receptors stem from a man in his sixties with active or convalescent COVID-19.

This clone was recorded once. The rearrangement uses TRBV5-1 and TRBJ2-3, with 10 bases matching TRBD2. Germline trimming cut 0 bases from V and 2 bases from J; bases unmatched to any gene: 3. The germline CDR1 and CDR2 sequences are SGHRS and YFSETQ. The CDR3 spans 16 residues. The CDR3 coding sequence is TGCGCCAGCAGCTTGGTAGCGGGGGGATCCACAGATACGCAGTATTTT. Translation: CASSLVAGGSTDTQYF.

J is TRBJ2-2 and V is TRBV7-8, with TRBD1 identical over 11 bases. The CDR3 is 15 amino acids. V was clipped by 10 bases and J by 6 bases; unmatched bases: 10. Per germline, CDR1 SGHVS and CDR2 FQNEAQ. The CDR3 DNA is TGTGCCAACAAATACACGGGACAGGGGGCCGGGGAGCTGTTTTTT. It is translated as CANKYTGQGAGELFF.

The chain couples TRBV11-3 to TRBJ2-7; TRBD1 might be the D (6 bases). Trimming stripped 1 base from V and 3 bases from J, with 13 bases between. Germline V lookup: CDR1 SGHNT, CDR2 YENEEA. CDR3 size: 15 residues. In nucleotides, the CDR3 is TGTGCCAGCAGCTTAGCCCAGGGGATTTACTACGAGCAGTACTTC. Its translation is CASSLAQGIYYEQYF.

V gene TRBV6-5 combines with J gene TRBJ1-1, with TRBD1 matching 7 bases. Germline V CDR1 and CDR2: MNHEY, SVGAGI. CDR3 size: 14 residues. The V and J ends lost 0 bases and 4 bases, in that order; junction bases with no gene match: 2. The CDR3: CASSYSTGATEAFF. For the CDR3, the DNA is TGTGCCAGCAGTTACTCAACAGGGGCCACTGAAGCTTTCTTT.

The V and J genes are TRBV12-5 and TRBJ2-3, with D maybe TRBD2 (6 bases). Germline values: CDR1 LGHNT, CDR2 FRNRAP. V lost 2 bases and J lost 2, with 14 bases in between. The CDR3 totals 16 residues. The CDR3 DNA sequence: TGTGCTAGTGGTTTGAGTCCTAGCGTCGACACAGATACGCAGTATTTT. Amino acid sequence: CASGLSPSVDTDTQYF.

The V call is TRBV5-4, the J call TRBJ2-2, with TRBD1 matching 7 bases. The germline CDR1 and CDR2 sequences are SGHNT and YYREEE (reference sequence). The CDR3 is 15 amino acids. V was pared by 3 bases and J by 9 bases, with 11 bases of the junction left unmatched. The CDR3 reads CASSSPTGRLRELFF. The CDR3 bases are TGTGCCAGCAGCTCCCCGACAGGGAGACTAAGGGAGCTGTTTTTT.

CDR3 region: CASTPSGTGRGNTIYF. The CDR3 DNA reads TGTGCCAGCACCCCCTCCGGGACAGGGAGAGGAAACACCATATATTTT. The chain links TRBV3-1 (or the pseudogene TRBV3-2) to TRBJ1-3; 9 bases match TRBD1. Unmatched junction bases numbered 11, after V lost 7 bases and J lost 4 bases. CDR1 and CDR2 from the germline V gene are LGHDT and YNNKEL (reference sequence). The CDR3 length is 16 residues.

The gene calls are TRBV6-4 and TRBJ2-1; 11 bases line up with TRBD2. Germline CDR1 and CDR2: MRHNA and SNTAGT. The CDR3 is made up of 18 amino acids. The V gene end was trimmed by 0 bases and the J gene end by 9 bases; junction bases not matched to a gene: 13. In DNA, the CDR3 is TGTGCCAGCAGTGACTCCTTCCTTAGCGGGGGGGCATACGGTGAGCAGTTCTTC. Translating gives CASSDSFLSGGAYGEQFF.

V and J are TRBV7-9 and TRBJ1-1; 9 bases are a match to TRBD1. Germline lookup yields CDR1 SEHNR and CDR2 FQNEAQ (reference sequence). The CDR3 extends over 16 amino acids. The V gene end was trimmed by 3 bases and the J gene end by 0 bases; junction bases not matched to a gene: 5. Written as DNA, the CDR3 is TGTGCCAGCAGCTTGGACAGGGGAGGGATGAACACTGAAGCTTTCTTT. Translating it yields CASSLDRGGMNTEAFF. Filled out from reference TRBV7-9 and TRBJ1-1, the complete variable domain reads DTGVSQNPRHKITKRGQNVTFRCDPISEHNRLYWYRQTLGQGPEFLTYFQNEAQLEKSRLLSDRFSAERPKGSFSTLEIQRTEQGDSAMYLCASSLDRGGMNTEAFFGQGTRLTVV.

This CDR3 reads CASSDNRPYEQYF. CDR3 nucleotides: TGTGCCAGCAGTGATAACAGACCCTACGAGCAGTACTTC. The chain couples TRBV2 to TRBJ2-7; D is unresolved. The germline CDR1 and CDR2 sequences are SNHLY and FYNNEI. Trimming removed 3 bases from V and 2 bases from J, with 8 bases in between. The CDR3 sequence is 13 residues long.

The chain combines TRBV4-2 with TRBJ1-2, with D maybe TRBD1 (6 bases). CDR1 LGHNA and CDR2 YNFKEQ come from the germline V gene. This CDR3 is 15 amino acids long. V shed 0 bases and J shed 7 bases, with 15 bases lying between them. CDR3: CASSQDPAGVGGYTF. The CDR3 DNA sequence: TGTGCCAGCAGCCAAGACCCGGCAGGGGTGGGTGGCTACACCTTC.